This TCR beta chain appears in the sequencing data of a study of shared clonotypes between healthy human individuals. Terminally differentiated effector memory CD45RA+ cells were excluded by CCR7 positive selection of CD45RO-negative cells. The donors were adults (healthy and HIV-negative) with no recent acute infections or vaccinations. This table comes from immunoSEQ multiplex PCR, and its TCRdb copy is limited to in-frame clones, with some not included. This table has 800,000 or so clones, roughly 96% appearing once. Germline assignment: CDR1 MNHEY and CDR2 SMNVEV (reference sequence). The CDR3 is made up of 16 amino acids. Losses at the gene ends were 5 bases for V and 2 bases for J; bases not matched to a gene: 11.

The sequence derives from a man aged 25 to 40 in good health. The chain joins TRBV27 to TRBJ2-7; 8 bases align to TRBD1. Sequences were obtained from naive CD8+ T cells sorted from blood. The CDR3 loop reads CASSPTWTGWTYEQYF. In nucleotides, the CDR3 is TGTGCCAGCAGTCCCACATGGACAGGGTGGACCTACGAGCAGTACTTC.